This T cell receptor beta chain stems from a study of blood T cells in healthy people across ages. Findings and caveats of the study: Not knowing donor CMV status may have confounded expanded clonotype changes.

The CDR3 totals 13 residues. Trimming took 2 bases from V and 6 from J; bases not matched to a gene: 4. Germline CDR1 MNHEY, CDR2 SMNVEV (reference sequence). A J-beta primer mix and a sample-barcoded 5' primer were used in a second PCR of about 7 to 12 cycles. In TCRdb, the 5' RACE reads were re-called with MiXCR into one record per CDR3 protein. The table lists approximately 880,000 distinct CDR3 sequences, around 49% of them singletons. About this clonotype itself: Its target is unknown.

The V call is TRBV27, the J call TRBJ2-7, with 7 bases lining up with TRBD1. Sample: blood. This TCR was recovered from a man aged 25 to 40 in good health. The CDR3 loop reads CASSLTGAAEQYF. In DNA, the CDR3 is TGTGCCAGCAGTTTAACAGGGGCTGCCGAGCAGTACTTC.